This T cell receptor (beta chain) is from a study of blood T cells in healthy people across ages. About 9.6 milliliters of peripheral blood were drawn from each donor into EDTA-treated tubes. The germline gives CDR1 DFQATT, CDR2 SNEGSKA (reference sequence). V shed 2 bases, J shed 4 bases, and the junction held 8 bases outside the gene matches. The CDR3 spans 15 residues. Alongside a J-beta primer mix, a sample-barcoded 5' primer served in a second PCR lasting roughly 7 to 11 cycles. Each sample provided no less than 2.5 million CDR3-containing paired-end reads. One entry per CDR3 protein, called by TCRdb with MiXCR from the 5' RACE reads. Of 500,000 to 650,000 distinct CDR3 sequences in the sample, roughly a quarter were seen once. Separately, the same data were catalogued under a study of T cells of mothers and their children. This second study says: cDNA was made from all extracted RNA, around 1.5 ug per 15 ul.

The sequenced sample was blood. The rearrangement joins TRBV20-1 to TRBJ1-5; 7 nucleotides agree with TRBD1. The sequence was obtained from a boy aged 2 to 10 in good health. CDR3 nucleotide sequence: TGCAGTGCTAGATCGCGACAGGGTGTGAATCAGCCCCAGCATTTT. It is translated as CSARSRQGVNQPQHF.